This T cell receptor (beta chain) appears in the sequencing data of a study of post-analysis software for immune sequencing data. TCR beta cDNA libraries included unique molecular identifiers. TCRdb re-analysed the PCR reads in MiXCR, keeping a single row per CDR3 protein. The data contain around 250,000 distinct CDR3 sequences, roughly a third of them singletons. The germline V and J ends were trimmed by 0 bases and 1 base, with 9 bases remaining between them. CDR3 size: 14 residues. Germline lookup yields CDR1 GTSNPN and CDR2 SVGIG (reference sequence). Study observations and caveats: Analysis by F measure revealed that same-batch samples clustered strongly together. Compared with controls, patients had more of about five TRBV segments, including TRBV5-6, TRBV5-1 and TRBV20-1.

Of note for this clonotype: Its antigen is as yet unknown.

The TCR sequence derives from a girl aged 5 to 17 with multiple sclerosis. The specimen was blood. V and J are TRBV30 and TRBJ1-2; the D is unclear. The CDR3 region has the DNA TGTGCCTGGAGTGTACTCGGCCATAACTATGGCTACACCTTC. Protein: CAWSVLGHNYGYTF.